This T cell receptor beta chain was recovered during a study of blood T cell repertoires in COVID-19. The overall study: Some COVID-19 samples were acute and others convalescent; all came from the United States, Italy and Spain.

Symptom resolution, clearance, or two negative PCRs marked donors in Cohort 3 as recovered. Losses at the gene ends were 3 bases for V and 8 bases for J; bases not matched to a gene: 9. The CDR3 runs to 14 residues. Germline loops: CDR1 MDHEN, CDR2 SYDVKM. Per the original data handling: Reference gene primer amplification gave nucleated cell count estimates. TCRdb keeps only in-frame clones here, not all; method: immunoSEQ multiplex PCR. Clone size and the V and J calls come from that table; the DNA yielded D and trimming. The data show almost 200,000 clones, about 90% seen once. This chain uses TRBV28 with TRBJ2-5, with 7 bases fitting TRBD1. This TCR derives from a woman between 18 and 29 years old who had recovered from COVID-19. The sample taken for sequencing was PBMCs or T cells enriched from blood (not recorded which). The CDR3 here is CASSFGTELTTQYF. In nucleotides, the CDR3 is TGTGCCAGCAGTTTCGGGACAGAACTTACTACCCAGTACTTC.